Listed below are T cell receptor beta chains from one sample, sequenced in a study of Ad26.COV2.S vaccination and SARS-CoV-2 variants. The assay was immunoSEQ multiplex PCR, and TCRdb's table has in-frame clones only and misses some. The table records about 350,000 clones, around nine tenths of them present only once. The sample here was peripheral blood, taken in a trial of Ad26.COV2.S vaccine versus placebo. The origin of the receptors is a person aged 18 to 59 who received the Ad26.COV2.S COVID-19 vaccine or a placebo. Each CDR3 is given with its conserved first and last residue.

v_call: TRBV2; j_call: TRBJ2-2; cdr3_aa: CASSQRTQPGELFF
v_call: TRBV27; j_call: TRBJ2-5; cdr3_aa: CASSTKGERETQYF
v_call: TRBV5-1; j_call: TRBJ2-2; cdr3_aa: CASSLWDSTGELFF
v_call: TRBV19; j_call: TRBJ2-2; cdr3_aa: CASSIGGALITGELFF
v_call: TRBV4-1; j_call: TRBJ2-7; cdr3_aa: CASSQGSGSSYEQYF
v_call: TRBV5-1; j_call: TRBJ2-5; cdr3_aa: CASSPNINGKETQYF
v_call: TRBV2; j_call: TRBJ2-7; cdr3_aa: CASRPTGTGLNNEQYF
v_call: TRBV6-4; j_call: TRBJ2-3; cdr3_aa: CASSDSPGGTQYF
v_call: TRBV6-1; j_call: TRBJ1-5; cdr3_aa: CASSGVAGGASNQPQHF
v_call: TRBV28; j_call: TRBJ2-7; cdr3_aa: CASSLPGPAYEQYF
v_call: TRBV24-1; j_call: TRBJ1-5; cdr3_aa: CATSDSTGSGKAQHF
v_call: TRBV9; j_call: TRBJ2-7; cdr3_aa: CASSKGTSGSHEQYF
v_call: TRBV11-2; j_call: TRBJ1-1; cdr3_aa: CASSLYRNTEAFF
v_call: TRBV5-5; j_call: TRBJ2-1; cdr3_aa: CASSLRTGVGLRGQFF
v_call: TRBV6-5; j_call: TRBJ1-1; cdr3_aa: CASRPQGGPAEAFF
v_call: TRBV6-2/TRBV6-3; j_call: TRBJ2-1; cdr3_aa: CASSWTSSYNEQFF
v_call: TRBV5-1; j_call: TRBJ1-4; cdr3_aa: CASSLSPATNEKLFF
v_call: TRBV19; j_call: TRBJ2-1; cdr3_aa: CASRGGTGETSGSYNEQFF
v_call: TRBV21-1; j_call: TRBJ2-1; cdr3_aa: CASSKGRAITFQLAASYNEQFF
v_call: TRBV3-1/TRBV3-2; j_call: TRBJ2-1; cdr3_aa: CASSQRYLEEQFF
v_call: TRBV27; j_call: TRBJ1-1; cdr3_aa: CASSLLANTEAFF
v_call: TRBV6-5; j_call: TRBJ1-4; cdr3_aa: CASSYSGGSVEKLFF
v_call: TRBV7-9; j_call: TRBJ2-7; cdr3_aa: CASRGTDYEQYF
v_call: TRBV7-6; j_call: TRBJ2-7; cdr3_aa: CASTSFGGGEQYF
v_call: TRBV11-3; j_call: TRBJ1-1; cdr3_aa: CASSGRGERTEAFF
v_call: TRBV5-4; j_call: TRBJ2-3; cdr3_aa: CASSLTGTGKDTQYF
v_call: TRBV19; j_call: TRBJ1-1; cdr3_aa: CASSRGLVEAFF
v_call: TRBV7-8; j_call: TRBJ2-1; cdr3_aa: CASSSTDNEQFF
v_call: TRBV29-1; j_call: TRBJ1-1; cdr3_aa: CSGKSGNTEAFF
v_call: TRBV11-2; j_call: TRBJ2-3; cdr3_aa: CASSPRTSDTDTQYF
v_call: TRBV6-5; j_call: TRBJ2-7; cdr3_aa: CASTPGQRGYEQYF
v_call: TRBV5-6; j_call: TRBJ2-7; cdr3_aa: CASSLIGAPYEQYF
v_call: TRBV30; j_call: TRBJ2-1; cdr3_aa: CAWSGRDRGLGEQFF
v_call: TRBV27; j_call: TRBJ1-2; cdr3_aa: CASSLSSRNYGYTF
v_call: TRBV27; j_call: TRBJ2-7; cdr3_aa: CASSLRGGTTYEQYF
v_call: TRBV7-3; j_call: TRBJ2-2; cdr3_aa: CASSLNGGSGELFF
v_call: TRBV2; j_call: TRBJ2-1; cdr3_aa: CASSVSGADYYNEQFF
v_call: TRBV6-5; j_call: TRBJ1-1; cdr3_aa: CASSPRTTEAFF
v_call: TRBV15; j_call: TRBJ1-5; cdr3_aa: CATRETGGFQPQHF
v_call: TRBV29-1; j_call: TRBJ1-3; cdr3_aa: CSVEGIGNTIYF